The 27 T cell receptor beta chains below all came from one sample that was sequenced in a study of shared clonotypes between healthy human individuals. The table came from immunoSEQ multiplex PCR; TCRdb's copy has only in-frame clones and leaves some out. Of over 400,000 clones detected, more than 75% appear once; the ten largest clones hold approximately 12%. Sequencing used PBMCs. The source is a woman between 40 and 50 years old in good health. Some clones in this sample may be carry-over from other donors' samples.

The chain employs TRBV27 and TRBJ1-5; D possibly corresponds to TRBD1 (6 bases). The germline CDR1 and CDR2 sequences are MNHEY and SMNVEV (reference sequence). This CDR3 contains 15 residues. Trimming removed 5 bases at V and 2 bases at J, with 13 bases between. CDR3 region: CASSENRDGNQPQHF. DNA for the CDR3: TGTGCCAGCAGTGAAAACAGGGACGGCAATCAGCCCCAGCATTTT.

This clone was seen more than once but under ten times. The chain employs TRBV9 and TRBJ2-3, with 9 bases that match TRBD1. After removal of 4 bases from V and 4 bases from J, the junction contained 10 bases not matched to a gene. Per the germline V gene, CDR1 is SGDLS and CDR2 is YYNGEE. The CDR3 consists of 16 residues. CDR3 DNA: TGTGCCAGCAGCTCGAGACAGGGGGTTAGGGCAGATACGCAGTATTTT. It codes for CASSSRQGVRADTQYF.

This clone has only a few counts. This rearrangement joins TRBV28 to TRBJ1-2; 8 bases are a match to TRBD1. With V trimmed by 7 bases and J by 4 bases, 5 bases remained unmatched. The germline gives CDR1 MDHEN, CDR2 SYDVKM. The CDR3 extends over 13 amino acids. The CDR3 DNA reads TGTGCCAGCATTACAGGGGGAATCTATGGCTACACCTTC. Translated: CASITGGIYGYTF.

The chain carries TRBV10-3 and TRBJ2-2; D perhaps matches TRBD2 (7 bases). There are 15 residues in the CDR3. Germline V lookup: CDR1 ENHRY, CDR2 SYGVKD. Trimming left V 7 bases short and J 3 bases short, with 15 bases between. For the CDR3, the DNA is TGTGCCATCACGAGGGGGGGAGGAGACACCGGGGAGCTGTTTTTT. Encoded protein: CAITRGGGDTGELFF.

This clone came up once. The likely explanation is a read error, given a far larger clone one base away. This CDR3 is also generated by other DNA sequences in the sample. V is TRBV6-1 and J is TRBJ2-6, with D possibly being TRBD1 or TRBD2 (5 bases each). Germline V lookup: CDR1 MNHNS, CDR2 SASEGT. The CDR3 sequence is 16 residues long. The CDR3 region has the DNA TGTGCCAGCAGTGAATTGGACTTCTCTGGGGCCAACGTCCTGACTTTT. It translates to CASSELDFSGANVLTF.

CDR3 in amino acids: CASSLSASGGYNEQFF. The CDR3, as DNA: TGTGCCAGCAGCTTATCGGCTAGCGGGGGATACAATGAGCAGTTCTTC. The rearrangement joins TRBV7-2 to TRBJ2-1; 10 nucleotides align to TRBD2. Germline-derived CDR1 and CDR2 are SGHTA and FQGNSA. V shed 2 bases and J 4 bases; nucleotides not matched to a gene: 5. The CDR3 has 16 amino acids.

This clone was seen just once. The V gene is TRBV25-1, the J gene TRBJ2-7; possibly TRBD2 for D (5 bases). Germline loops: CDR1 MGHDK, CDR2 SYGVNS. This CDR3 comprises 13 residues. V gave up 4 bases and J gave up 6 bases, with 13 bases separating them. The CDR3 loop is CASSADYLREQYF. Written as DNA, the CDR3 is TGTGCCAGCAGTGCCGACTACCTCCGCGAGCAGTACTTC.

The chain uses TRBV11-3 and TRBJ2-1; TRBD2 matches 10 bases. The CDR3 totals 14 residues. V was pared by 2 bases and J by 9 bases, with 4 bases of the junction left unmatched. CDR1 and CDR2 (germline): SGHNT, YENEEA. CDR3 sequence reads: CASSLLAGVGEQFF. CDR3 DNA sequence: TGTGCCAGCAGCTTACTAGCGGGAGTAGGTGAGCAGTTCTTC. Drawing the rest from reference TRBV11-3 and TRBJ2-1, the complete variable domain is EAGVVQSPRYKIIEKKQPVAFWCNPISGHNTLYWYLQNLGQGPELLIRYENEEAVDDSQLPKDRFSAERLKGVDSTLKIQPAELGDSAVYLCASSLLAGVGEQFFGPGTRLTVL.

V is TRBV6-1 and J is TRBJ1-3; D unresolved. V lost 2 bases, J lost 5 bases, and 10 bases lay in between. Germline V CDR1 and CDR2: MNHNS, SASEGT. This CDR3 comprises 14 residues. CDR3 region: CASSETSLRNTIYF. The DNA of the CDR3 is TGTGCCAGCAGTGAAACGTCCCTGAGAAACACCATATATTTT.

The chain joins TRBV11-2 to TRBJ1-3, with D possibly being TRBD1 (6 bases). V lost 0 bases and J lost 4, with 13 bases in between. CDR3 length: 16 residues. CDR1 and CDR2 (germline): SGHAT, FQNNGV. CDR3 loop: CASSLDDAGVGNTIYF. CDR3 DNA: TGTGCCAGCAGCTTAGACGATGCAGGGGTCGGAAACACCATATATTTT. Together with reference TRBV11-2 and TRBJ1-3, the CDR3 gives the full variable domain: EAGVAQSPRYKIIEKRQSVAFWCNPISGHATLYWYQQILGQGPKLLIQFQNNGVVDDSQLPKDRFSAERLKGVDSTLKIQPAKLEDSAVYLCASSLDDAGVGNTIYFGEGSWLTVV.

In regard to this clone: This sample also contains other DNA sequences that code for the same CDR3. The CDR3 here is CASNQGRQETQYF. As DNA, the CDR3 is TGTGCCAGTAACCAGGGGAGACAAGAGACCCAGTACTTC. V is TRBV19 and J is TRBJ2-5; D is perhaps TRBD1 (6 bases). The germline gives CDR1 LNHDA, CDR2 SQIVND (reference sequence). V shed 7 bases and J shed 2 bases, with 11 bases lying between them. The CDR3 has 13 residues.

The chain combines TRBV23-1 with TRBJ2-2, with 7 bases that match TRBD2. TRBV23-1 is an ORF for which the function is uncertain. The CDR3 runs to 16 residues. With 8 bases clipped from V and 4 bases from J, the junction kept 13 bases outside the gene matches. CDR3 nucleotide sequence: TGCGCCAGCTCCTACTTAGGGGCGGGAGTCACCGGGGAGCTGTTTTTT. Protein: CASSYLGAGVTGELFF.

The rearrangement joins TRBV29-1 to TRBJ2-7; the match to TRBD2 covers 8 bases. The V gene end was trimmed by 2 bases and the J gene end by 5 bases; junction bases not matched to a gene: 8. CDR3 length equals 14 residues. CDR1 is SQVTM and CDR2 is ANQGSEA in the germline V gene. Here the CDR3 DNA reads TGCAGCGTTGAAATTCGACGGGAGGGAAACGAGCAGTACTTC. It encodes CSVEIRREGNEQYF.

CDR3 in DNA: TGTGCCAGCAGAGGGAAGAGGGACACCACAGATACGCAGTATTTT. Translating gives CASRGKRDTTDTQYF. This sequence joins TRBV6-6 and TRBJ2-3, with D possibly TRBD1 on 6 matching bases. There are 15 residues in the CDR3. Trimming took 6 bases from V and 2 from J, leaving 15 bases between them. Germline loops: CDR1 MNHNY, CDR2 SVGAGI (reference sequence).

The J gene is TRBJ2-1, the V gene TRBV29-1, with 8 bases lining up with TRBD2. The CDR3 runs to 15 residues. The germline gives CDR1 SQVTM, CDR2 ANQGSEA. The CDR3 nucleotides are TGCGCCGGGGGGGCTACCTACAGCTCCTACAATGAGCAGTTCTTC. The encoded protein is CAGGATYSSYNEQFF.

The chain recombines TRBV5-1 with TRBJ2-5; D remains unclear. With 3 bases removed from V and 4 bases from J, the gap between germline ends came to 10 bases. This CDR3 comprises 13 residues. Germline values: CDR1 SGHRS, CDR2 YFSETQ. The CDR3: CASSSLHPETQYF. The CDR3 region has the DNA TGCGCCAGCAGCTCACTACATCCAGAGACCCAGTACTTC.

This sequence joins TRBV18 and TRBJ2-1; 8 bases are a match to TRBD2. Germline V lookup: CDR1 KGHSH, CDR2 LQKENI. J lost 1 base, V lost 1 base, and 6 bases had no gene match. The CDR3 covers 17 residues. CDR3 nucleotide sequence: TGTGCCAGCTCACCACGGACGGGAGGGGGTTCCTACAATGAGCAGTTCTTC. This codes for CASSPRTGGGSYNEQFF.

The chain recombines TRBV7-6 with TRBJ2-2, with D possibly TRBD1 on 5 matching bases. The CDR3 extends over 14 amino acids. Germline assignment: CDR1 SGHVS and CDR2 FNYEAQ. With 1 base removed from V and 4 bases from J, the gap between germline ends came to 7 bases. The CDR3 nucleotides read TGTGCCAGCAGCTTAGGACAGTCCACCGGGGAGCTGTTTTTT. Translated: CASSLGQSTGELFF.

The rearrangement joins TRBV10-3 to TRBJ1-5, with a tentative D call TRBD1 (6 bases). Trimming stripped 10 bases from V and 6 bases from J, with 13 bases between. CDR1 and CDR2 (germline): ENHRY, SYGVKD. This CDR3 has 12 residues. The CDR3 sequence is CATGARGQPQHF. The CDR3 DNA follows: TGTGCCACAGGGGCTCGGGGTCAGCCCCAGCATTTT.

The rearrangement joins TRBV4-2 to TRBJ2-7, with 12 bases fitting TRBD2. The junction had 3 bases not matched to a gene; V was cut back by 3 bases and J by 0 bases. CDR3 length: 16 residues. CDR1 and CDR2 from the germline V gene are LGHNA and YNFKEQ. The CDR3 sequence: CASSQMTSGSSYEQYF. The CDR3 nucleotides read TGTGCCAGCAGCCAGATGACTAGCGGGAGCTCCTACGAGCAGTACTTC.

In this sample, this clone turned up a few times. The chain carries TRBV7-9 and TRBJ1-1, with a possible D match to TRBD1 (5 bases). Trimming stripped 3 bases from V and 10 bases from J, with 12 bases between. The CDR3 is 12 residues long. The V gene's germline CDR1 is SEHNR and CDR2 FQNEAQ (reference sequence). CDR3 coding DNA: TGTGCCAGCAGCTTTTTCAAGGGACCAGCTTTCTTT. It specifies CASSFFKGPAFF.

This clone was seen just once. J is TRBJ2-5 and V is TRBV11-2, with D hard to call. The germline V gene encodes CDR1 SGHAT and CDR2 FQNNGV. CDR3 length equals 14 residues. V lost 0 bases to trimming and J lost 0 bases, with 5 bases between them. The CDR3 reads CASSLDGYQETQYF. CDR3 nucleotides: TGTGCCAGCAGCTTAGATGGATACCAAGAGACCCAGTACTTC.

The J gene is TRBJ1-4, the V gene TRBV19; D is perhaps TRBD1 (5 bases). Germline values: CDR1 LNHDA, CDR2 SQIVND (reference sequence). The CDR3 runs 14 residues. V lost 8 bases and J 0 bases, leaving 10 bases between the germline ends. The CDR3 here is CASGGAATNEKLFF. CDR3 coding DNA: TGTGCCAGTGGTGGGGCAGCAACTAATGAAAAACTGTTTTTT.

The chain joins TRBV6-5 to TRBJ1-1, with D perhaps TRBD1 (6 bases). The germline V gene has CDR1 MNHEY and CDR2 SVGAGI. The CDR3 is made up of 15 amino acids. V was pared by 5 bases and J by 0 bases, with 13 bases between. The CDR3: CASSPRQAMNTEAFF. The CDR3 DNA reads TGTGCCAGCAGTCCCCGACAGGCTATGAACACTGAAGCTTTCTTT.

This clone occurred a few times. CDR3 loop: CASSLGPGTGELFF. The CDR3 DNA sequence: TGTGCCAGCAGCTTAGGTCCCGGCACCGGGGAGCTGTTTTTT. The chain is built from TRBV7-2 and TRBJ2-2; D is ambiguous. The CDR3 is made up of 14 amino acids. CDR1 and CDR2 (germline): SGHTA, FQGNSA. V dropped 1 base and J dropped 4 bases, with 7 bases sitting between them.

The chain uses TRBV6-5 and TRBJ1-3; 8 bases match TRBD1. V gave up 6 bases and J gave up 5 bases; unmatched junction bases: 6. Germline values: CDR1 MNHEY, CDR2 SVGAGI. The CDR3 is 14 residues long. Written as DNA, the CDR3 is TGTGCCAGCAGCCAAGGACAGGGAAGAAACACCATATATTTT. The encoded protein is CASSQGQGRNTIYF.

V usage is TRBV5-1 and J usage is TRBJ2-1, with D perhaps being TRBD1 or TRBD2 (5 bases each). The CDR3 loop spans 16 amino acids. Germline V gives CDR1 SGHRS, CDR2 YFSETQ. The V end lost 0 bases, the J end lost 4 bases, and 14 bases lay between the germline ends. As DNA, the CDR3 is TGCGCCAGCAGCTTGGGGCTCCTGGGGGTTTACAATGAGCAGTTCTTC. Its translation: CASSLGLLGVYNEQFF. The variable domain in full, completed from reference TRBV5-1 and TRBJ2-1, reads KAGVTQTPRYLIKTRGQQVTLSCSPISGHRSVSWYQQTPGQGLQFLFEYFSETQRNKGNFPGRFSGRQFSNSRSEMNVSTLELGDSALYLCASSLGLLGVYNEQFFGPGTRLTVL.